These 2 T cell receptor beta chains were sequenced from one sample in a study of blood T cell repertoires in COVID-19. The data were produced by immunoSEQ multiplex PCR, yet TCRdb's version contains in-frame clones alone and is incomplete. This sample has about 300,000 clones; around 84% occur once, and the top ten carry less than 4.5%. Sequencing was carried out using PBMCs or T cells enriched from blood (not recorded which). Receptors originate from a man aged 25-45 years who had recovered from COVID-19.

This rearrangement joins TRBV11-2 to TRBJ1-4; the D gene is possibly TRBD1 (6 bases). Germline CDR1 SGHAT, CDR2 FQNNGV. V lost 5 bases and J lost 7, with 14 bases in between. The CDR3 extends over 14 amino acids. The CDR3 coding sequence is TGTGCCAGCAGCCGACAGGCAATAAGTGAAAAACTGTTTTTT. Translating gives CASSRQAISEKLFF.

The gene calls are TRBV10-1 and TRBJ2-3; D is perhaps TRBD2 (6 bases). Germline V gene data show CDR1 as WNHNN and CDR2 as SYGVQD (reference sequence). The CDR3 is 14 residues long. V lost 2 bases, J lost 5 bases, and 11 bases lay in between. The CDR3 DNA follows: TGCGCCAGCAGTGAGCGCCAGGGACTAGATACGCAGTATTTT. This translates into CASSERQGLDTQYF.